Below are 3 T cell receptor beta chains sequenced from a single sample in a study of blood T cells in healthy people across ages. A second roughly 6 to 11 cycle PCR used barcoded and J-beta primers. In TCRdb, the 5' RACE reads were re-called with MiXCR into one record per CDR3 protein. The sample holds 1,500,000 or so distinct CDR3 sequences, around 40% seen once. The sample comprised blood. The origin of the receptors is a woman aged 18-35 years in good health.

This clonotype has just a few counts. The gene calls are TRBV4-1 and TRBJ2-7, with D maybe TRBD2 (5 bases). V gave up 3 bases and J gave up 7 bases, with 10 bases separating them. Germline CDR1 reads MGHRA; CDR2 reads YSYEKL. The CDR3 loop spans 12 amino acids. The CDR3 is CASSHHDYEQYF. The CDR3 nucleotides read TGCGCCAGCAGCCACCACGACTATGAGCAGTACTTC.

This chain links TRBV2 with TRBJ1-2, with unresolved D. Per germline, CDR1 SNHLY and CDR2 FYNNEI. Deletions cut 3 bases from V and 0 bases from J, with 8 bases between. The CDR3 contains 14 residues. Written as DNA, the CDR3 is TGTGCCAGCAGTGACAGTCTCCCTAACTATGGCTACACCTTC. Translation gives CASSDSLPNYGYTF.

The chain links TRBV12-3 or TRBV12-4 to TRBJ2-2; D might be TRBD1 or TRBD2, each matching 5 bases. The ends were cut back, 7 bases at V and 10 bases at J, with 16 bases in the middle. The CDR3 has 13 amino acids. The CDR3 reads CASNRQTGPELFF. The CDR3 nucleotides read TGTGCCAGCAACAGACAGACGGGGCCGGAGCTGTTTTTT.